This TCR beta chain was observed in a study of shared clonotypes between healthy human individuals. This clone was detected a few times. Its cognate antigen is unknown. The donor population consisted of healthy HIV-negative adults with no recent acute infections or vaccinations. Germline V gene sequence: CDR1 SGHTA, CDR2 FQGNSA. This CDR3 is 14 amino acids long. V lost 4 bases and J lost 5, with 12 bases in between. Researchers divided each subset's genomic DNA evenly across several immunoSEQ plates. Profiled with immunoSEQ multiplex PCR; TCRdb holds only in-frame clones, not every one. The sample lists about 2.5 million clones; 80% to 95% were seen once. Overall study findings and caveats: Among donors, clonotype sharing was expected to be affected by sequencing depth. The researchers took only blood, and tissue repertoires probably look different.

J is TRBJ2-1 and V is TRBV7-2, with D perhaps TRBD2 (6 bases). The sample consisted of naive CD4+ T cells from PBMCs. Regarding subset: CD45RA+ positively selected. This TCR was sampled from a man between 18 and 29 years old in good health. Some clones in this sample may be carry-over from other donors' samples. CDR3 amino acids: CASSSQGGNNEQFF. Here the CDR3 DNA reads TGTGCCAGCAGCTCCCAGGGCGGGAACAATGAGCAGTTCTTC.